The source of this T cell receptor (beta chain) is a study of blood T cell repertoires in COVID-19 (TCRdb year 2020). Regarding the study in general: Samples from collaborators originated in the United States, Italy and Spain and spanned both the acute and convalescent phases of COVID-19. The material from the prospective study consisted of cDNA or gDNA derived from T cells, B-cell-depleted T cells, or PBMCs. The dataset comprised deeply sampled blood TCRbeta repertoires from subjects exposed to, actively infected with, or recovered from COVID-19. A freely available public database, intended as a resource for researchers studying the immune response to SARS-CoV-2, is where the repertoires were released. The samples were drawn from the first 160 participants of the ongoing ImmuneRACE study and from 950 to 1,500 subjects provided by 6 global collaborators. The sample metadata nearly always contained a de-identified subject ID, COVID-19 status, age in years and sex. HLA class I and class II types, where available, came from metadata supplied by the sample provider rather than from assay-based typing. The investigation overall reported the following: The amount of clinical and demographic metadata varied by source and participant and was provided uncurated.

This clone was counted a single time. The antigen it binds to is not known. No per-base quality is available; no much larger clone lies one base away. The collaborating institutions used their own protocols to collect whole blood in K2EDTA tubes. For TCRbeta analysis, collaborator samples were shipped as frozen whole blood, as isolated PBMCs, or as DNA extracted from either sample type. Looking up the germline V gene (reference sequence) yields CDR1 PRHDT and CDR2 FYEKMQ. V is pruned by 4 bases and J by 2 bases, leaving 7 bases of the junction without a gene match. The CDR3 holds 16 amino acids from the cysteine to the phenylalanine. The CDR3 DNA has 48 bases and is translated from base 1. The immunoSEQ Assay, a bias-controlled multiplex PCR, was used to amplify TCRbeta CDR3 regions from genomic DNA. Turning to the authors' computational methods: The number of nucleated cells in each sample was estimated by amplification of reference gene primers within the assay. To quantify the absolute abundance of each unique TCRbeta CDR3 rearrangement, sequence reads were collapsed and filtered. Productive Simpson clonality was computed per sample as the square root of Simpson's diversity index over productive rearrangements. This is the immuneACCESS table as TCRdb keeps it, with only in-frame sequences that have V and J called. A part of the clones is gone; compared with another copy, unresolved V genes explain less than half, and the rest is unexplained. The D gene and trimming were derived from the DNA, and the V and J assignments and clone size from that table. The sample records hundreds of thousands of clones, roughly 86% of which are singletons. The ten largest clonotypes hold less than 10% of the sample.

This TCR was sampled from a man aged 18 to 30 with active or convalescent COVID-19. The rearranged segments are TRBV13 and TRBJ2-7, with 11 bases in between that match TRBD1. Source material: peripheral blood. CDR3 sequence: CASSSTGTGGTYEQYF. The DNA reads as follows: TGTGCCAGCAGCTCCACCGGGACAGGGGGGACCTACGAGCAGTACTTC.